These 32 T cell receptor beta chains were all obtained from the same sample, sequenced in a study of T cell changes during pregnancy in multiple sclerosis. The protocol was immunoSEQ multiplex PCR, while the TCRdb copy is restricted to in-frame clones and leaves out a portion. The profile shows fewer than 65,000 clones, around 94% of them singletons. The source was CD4+ T cells from peripheral blood mononuclear cells, collected in the third trimester of pregnancy. The receptors here all came from a female donor with multiple sclerosis, enrolled in a pregnancy study.

The V gene is TRBV18, the J gene TRBJ2-3; TRBD2 matches 11 bases. Germline V gene lookup returns CDR1 KGHSH and CDR2 LQKENI. V lost 3 bases, J lost 5 bases, and 7 bases stayed unmatched. This CDR3 is built from 16 residues. This CDR3 is CASSPGLAGRGDTQYF. In DNA, the CDR3 is TGTGCCAGCTCACCCGGACTAGCGGGTAGAGGAGATACGCAGTATTTT.

The chain links TRBV4-2 to TRBJ1-2, with 8 bases lining up with TRBD1. Germline lookup yields CDR1 LGHNA and CDR2 YNFKEQ. The CDR3 runs 14 residues. The V gene end was trimmed by 3 bases and the J gene end by 7 bases; junction bases not matched to a gene: 7. The CDR3, as DNA: TGTGCCAGCAGCCAGGGGGACAGGTCCAGTGGCTACACCTTC. As protein: CASSQGDRSSGYTF.

The chain has TRBV5-6 and TRBJ1-1; the match to TRBD1 covers 8 bases. This CDR3 has 14 residues. With 0 bases clipped from V and 5 bases from J, the junction kept 3 bases outside the gene matches. Germline V lookup: CDR1 SGHDT, CDR2 YYEEEE. CDR3 nucleotide sequence: TGTGCCAGCAGCTTGGCCGACAGGGGAACTGAAGCTTTCTTT. It translates to CASSLADRGTEAFF. Full variable domain (remainder filled in from reference TRBV5-6 and TRBJ1-1): DAGVTQSPTHLIKTRGQQVTLRCSPKSGHDTVSWYQQALGQGPQFIFQYYEEEERQRGNFPDRFSGHQFPNYSSELNVNALLLGDSALYLCASSLADRGTEAFFGQGTRLTVV.

J is TRBJ1-1 and V is TRBV9, with a weak D call TRBD1 (5 bases). Germline CDR1 is SGDLS and CDR2 is YYNGEE. Trimming stripped 0 bases from V and 11 bases from J, with 14 bases between. This CDR3 has 13 residues. Here the CDR3 DNA reads TGTGCCAGCAGCGTAGAGGCGGGGGGGGTTGCTTTCTTT. This sequence encodes CASSVEAGGVAFF. Full variable domain (missing parts from reference TRBV9 and TRBJ1-1): DSGVTQTPKHLITATGQRVTLRCSPRSGDLSVYWYQQSLDQGLQFLIQYYNGEERAKGNILERFSAQQFPDLHSELNLSSLELGDSALYFCASSVEAGGVAFFGQGTRLTVV.

V and J are TRBV9 and TRBJ2-1; the D is unclear. Germline CDR1 SGDLS, CDR2 YYNGEE. The CDR3 spans 15 residues. V was cut by 2 bases and J by 8 bases, with 17 bases left in between. CDR3 in amino acids: CASSVWPIRVDEQFF. The CDR3 region has the DNA TGTGCCAGCAGCGTGTGGCCCATACGGGTAGATGAGCAGTTCTTC.

This rearrangement joins TRBV30 to TRBJ2-1, with TRBD2 matching over 12 bases. Germline values: CDR1 GTSNPN, CDR2 SVGIG (reference sequence). The CDR3 runs to 14 residues. J was trimmed by 8 bases and V by 5 bases; bases with no gene match: 7. CDR3 sequence reads: CAWDASGGAHEQFF. CDR3 sequence (DNA): TGTGCCTGGGATGCTAGCGGGGGGGCCCATGAGCAGTTCTTC. The full variable domain, in which reference TRBV30 and TRBJ2-1 provide the parts outside the CDR3, is SQTIHQWPATLVQPVGSPLSLECTVEGTSNPNLYWYRQAAGRGLQLLFYSVGIGQISSEVPQNLSASRPQDRQFILSSKKLLLSDSGFYLCAWDASGGAHEQFFGPGTRLTVL.

The CDR3 here is CASSFERSSYEQYF. As DNA, the CDR3 is TGTGCCAGCAGTTTCGAAAGGAGCTCCTACGAGCAGTACTTC. The chain joins TRBV2 to TRBJ2-7; D call uncertain. Trimming took off 5 bases at V and 0 bases at J, with 11 bases between the two ends. Germline loops: CDR1 SNHLY, CDR2 FYNNEI. The CDR3 consists of 14 residues.

The chain combines TRBV6-6 with TRBJ1-1; tentative D call: TRBD1 (5 bases). CDR1 and CDR2 (germline): MNHNY, SVGAGI (reference sequence). The CDR3 is made up of 14 amino acids. V was cut by 6 bases and J by 1 base, with 12 bases left in between. The CDR3 nucleotides read TGTGCCAGCAGCTCCCTCACAGGGAACACTGAAGCTTTCTTT. It yields the protein CASSSLTGNTEAFF.

This clone has just one count. The chain links TRBV7-2 to TRBJ2-7; 10 positions agree with TRBD1. Germline loops: CDR1 SGHTA, CDR2 FQGNSA. Losses at the gene ends were 5 bases for V and 7 bases for J; bases not matched to a gene: 11. There are 15 residues in the CDR3. The CDR3 DNA sequence: TGTGCCAGCAGCCCTGGGACAGGGGATTTTGGAGAGCAGTACTTC. This gives the protein CASSPGTGDFGEQYF. Full variable domain (outside the CDR3, taken from reference TRBV7-2 and TRBJ2-7): GAGVSQSPSNKVTEKGKDVELRCDPISGHTALYWYRQSLGQGLEFLIYFQGNSAPDKSGLPSDRFSAERTGGSVSTLTIQRTQQEDSAVYLCASSPGTGDFGEQYFGPGTRLTVT.

V usage is TRBV7-2 and J usage is TRBJ2-1, with unresolved D. This CDR3 comprises 15 residues. CDR1 and CDR2 from the germline V gene are SGHTA and FQGNSA. V lost 3 bases and J lost 0, with 9 bases in between. The chain's CDR3 is CASSLTISSYNEQFF. The CDR3 bases are TGTGCCAGCAGCTTGACAATCTCCTCCTACAATGAGCAGTTCTTC.

The rearrangement uses TRBV7-2 and TRBJ2-3; 8 nucleotides line up with TRBD1. CDR1 and CDR2 from the germline V gene are SGHTA and FQGNSA. Germline trimming cut 5 bases from V and 2 bases from J; bases unmatched to any gene: 6. The CDR3 extends over 15 amino acids. The CDR3 DNA reads as TGTGCCAGCAGCCCCCAGGGGGCTCTCACAGATACGCAGTATTTT. The encoded protein is CASSPQGALTDTQYF.

The rearrangement uses TRBV12-5 and TRBJ2-5; 8 bases map to TRBD1. With V trimmed by 1 base and J by 5 bases, 9 bases remained unmatched. CDR3 size: 16 residues. The germline V gene encodes CDR1 LGHNT and CDR2 FRNRAP. The CDR3 loop reads CASGLGTQGARETQYF. CDR3 nucleotide sequence: TGTGCTAGTGGTTTGGGAACTCAGGGGGCTCGGGAGACCCAGTACTTC. The full variable domain, with the rest looked up from reference TRBV12-5 and TRBJ2-5, is DARVTQTPRHKVTEMGQEVTMRCQPILGHNTVFWYRQTMMQGLELLAYFRNRAPLDDSGMPKDRFSAEMPDATLATLKIQPSEPRDSAVYFCASGLGTQGARETQYFGPGTRLLVL.

V gene TRBV28 combines with J gene TRBJ1-6; D is perhaps TRBD1 (5 bases). With 6 bases removed from V and 6 bases from J, the gap between germline ends came to 9 bases. Germline-derived CDR1 and CDR2 are MDHEN and SYDVKM. The CDR3 extends over 13 amino acids. The CDR3 is CASRTQGNSPLHF. In DNA, the CDR3 is TGTGCCAGCAGAACCCAGGGTAATTCACCCCTCCACTTT.

This rearrangement joins TRBV19 to TRBJ1-1; D not resolved. The CDR3 loop spans 14 amino acids. V dropped 5 bases and J dropped 0 bases, with 10 bases sitting between them. In germline, CDR1 is LNHDA, CDR2 SQIVND (reference sequence). The CDR3 reads CASSYQLMNTEAFF. The CDR3 nucleotides read TGTGCCAGTAGTTATCAACTTATGAACACTGAAGCTTTCTTT.

The chain links TRBV7-6 to TRBJ1-3; D is unresolved. From germline, CDR1 is SGHVS and CDR2 FNYEAQ. The CDR3 covers 14 residues. Trimming took 1 base from V and 2 from J, leaving 6 bases between them. CDR3 coding DNA: TGTGCCAGCAGCTTAGGTGCGACTGGAAACACCATATATTTT. As protein: CASSLGATGNTIYF.

The rearrangement joins TRBV7-2 to TRBJ2-3; 9 positions match TRBD2. The CDR3 contains 16 residues. V lost 4 bases to trimming and J lost 14 bases; unmatched junction nucleotides: 19. Germline V CDR1 and CDR2: SGHTA, FQGNSA. The CDR3 loop reads CASSSPVGSGLAGLYF. CDR3 nucleotides: TGTGCCAGCAGCTCACCGGTGGGGAGCGGGCTAGCGGGACTGTATTTT.

The chain links TRBV6-5 to TRBJ1-1, with D perhaps TRBD1 (5 bases). The germline V and J ends were trimmed by 4 bases and 0 bases, with 12 bases remaining between them. This CDR3 comprises 15 residues. Germline CDR1 MNHEY, CDR2 SVGAGI. CDR3: CASSFRGLLNTEAFF. CDR3 DNA sequence: TGTGCCAGCAGTTTTCGGGGACTCTTGAACACTGAAGCTTTCTTT.

The V gene is TRBV2, the J gene TRBJ1-5, with D possibly matching TRBD1 (6 bases). Per germline, CDR1 SNHLY and CDR2 FYNNEI. The CDR3 runs to 16 residues. The V gene lost 6 bases and the J gene lost 3 bases, with 18 bases spanning the gap. The CDR3 reads CASRGQDRGYNQPQHF. The CDR3 DNA follows: TGTGCCAGCAGGGGCCAGGACAGAGGATACAATCAGCCCCAGCATTTT.

V is TRBV27 and J is TRBJ2-2; D might be TRBD1 (5 bases). The CDR3 loop spans 14 amino acids. Trimming shortened V by 2 bases and J by 4 bases, and 8 bases separated the two germline ends. CDR1 and CDR2 (germline): MNHEY, SMNVEV (reference sequence). The CDR3: CASSLGQGTGELFF. For the CDR3, the DNA is TGTGCCAGCAGTTTAGGTCAGGGCACCGGGGAGCTGTTTTTT.

The chain couples TRBV7-8 to TRBJ2-1, with TRBD1 matching over 9 bases. The CDR3 runs to 13 residues. Germline V gives CDR1 SGHVS, CDR2 FQNEAQ. The J segment lost 8 bases and the V segment lost 5 bases, leaving 4 bases of the junction unmatched. CDR3 region: CASSPGQGHEQFF. CDR3 in DNA: TGTGCCAGCAGCCCGGGACAGGGCCATGAGCAGTTCTTC. Using reference TRBV7-8 and TRBJ2-1 for the parts outside the CDR3, the full variable domain is GAGVSQSPRYKVAKRGQDVALRCDPISGHVSLFWYQQALGQGPEFLTYFQNEAQLDKSGLPSDRFFAERPEGSVSTLKIQRTQQEDSAVYLCASSPGQGHEQFFGPGTRLTVL.

The chain couples TRBV27 to TRBJ2-2; 7 bases agree with TRBD2. From germline, CDR1 is MNHEY and CDR2 SMNVEV (reference sequence). V shed 7 bases and J 4 bases; nucleotides not matched to a gene: 9. The CDR3 extends over 15 amino acids. The CDR3 loop is CASTKSGERTGELFF. CDR3 bases: TGTGCCAGCACCAAAAGCGGGGAGCGCACCGGGGAGCTGTTTTTT.

This sequence joins TRBV10-3 and TRBJ2-3; possibly TRBD1 for D (6 bases). V was clipped by 0 bases and J by 2 bases, with 9 bases between them. The CDR3 loop spans 15 amino acids. CDR1 and CDR2 (germline): ENHRY, SYGVKD. The chain's CDR3 is CAISESVGATDTQYF. In DNA, the CDR3 is TGTGCCATCAGTGAGTCGGTGGGGGCCACAGATACGCAGTATTTT.

This chain links TRBV14 with TRBJ1-4; a possible D gene is TRBD1 (6 bases). V shed 4 bases and J shed 8 bases, with 11 bases lying between them. There are 13 residues in the CDR3. CDR1 and CDR2 from the germline V gene are SGHDN and FVKESK. CDR3: CASSRGPGEKLFF. CDR3 DNA sequence: TGTGCCAGCAGCCGGGGGCCTGGAGAAAAACTGTTTTTT.

The chain couples TRBV6-6 to TRBJ2-1; D gene ambiguous. CDR3 size: 12 residues. Looked up from germline, CDR1 is MNHNY and CDR2 is SVGAGI (reference sequence). Trimming shortened V by 2 bases and J by 15 bases, and 14 bases separated the two germline ends. CDR3 sequence: CASSYTRLGLFF. The CDR3 DNA sequence: TGTGCCAGCAGTTACACGCGACTTGGTCTGTTCTTC.

This sequence joins TRBV7-8 and TRBJ2-4; TRBD1 matches at 7 bases. The CDR3 is 21 residues long. J gave up 3 bases and V 3 bases, and 23 bases lay outside the gene matches. Germline V gene sequence: CDR1 SGHVS, CDR2 FQNEAQ. The CDR3 protein is CASSFWNPPRDSDIHKNIQYF. The CDR3 bases are TGTGCCAGCAGCTTTTGGAATCCCCCCCGGGACAGCGACATTCACAAAAACATTCAGTACTTC.

This chain connects TRBV30 to TRBJ1-2; D possibly corresponds to TRBD1 (5 bases). The germline CDR1 and CDR2 sequences are GTSNPN and SVGIG (reference sequence). V was clipped by 3 bases and J by 6 bases, with 14 bases between them. CDR3 length: 13 amino acids. CDR3 DNA: TGTGCCTGGAGCGGTTTCTTAGGGGATGGCTACACCTTC. Translation: CAWSGFLGDGYTF.

The chain joins TRBV10-3 to TRBJ1-2; D is unresolved. The CDR3 length is 15 residues. Germline loops: CDR1 ENHRY, CDR2 SYGVKD. V lost 3 bases and J lost 4, with 15 bases in between. CDR3 sequence (DNA): TGTGCCATCAGTGATCGACGAGAGGGAGTCTATGGCTACACCTTC. The encoded protein is CAISDRREGVYGYTF.

The chain couples TRBV7-6 to TRBJ2-3, with 9 bases matching TRBD2. Per germline, CDR1 SGHVS and CDR2 FNYEAQ. V lost 5 bases and J lost 3; bases outside the gene matches: 9. The length of the CDR3 is 16 residues. The CDR3 bases are TGTGCCAGCAGCCCATTAGCGGGGGCGGGGACAGATACGCAGTATTTT. This codes for CASSPLAGAGTDTQYF.

V and J are TRBV7-9 and TRBJ2-1; D unresolved. V was trimmed by 3 bases and J by 7 bases, leaving 13 bases between them. The CDR3 runs 14 residues. The germline gives CDR1 SEHNR, CDR2 FQNEAQ (reference sequence). The CDR3 protein is CASSLVPAANEQFF. The CDR3, as DNA: TGTGCCAGCAGCTTGGTTCCGGCGGCGAATGAGCAGTTCTTC. Together with reference TRBV7-9 and TRBJ2-1, the CDR3 gives the full variable domain: DTGVSQNPRHKITKRGQNVTFRCDPISEHNRLYWYRQTLGQGPEFLTYFQNEAQLEKSRLLSDRFSAERPKGSFSTLEIQRTEQGDSAMYLCASSLVPAANEQFFGPGTRLTVL.

The chain carries TRBV5-4 and TRBJ2-1; D possibly corresponds to TRBD2 (5 bases). The CDR3 length is 19 residues. Trimming pared 0 bases from V and 1 base from J, leaving 20 bases between. Per germline, CDR1 SGHNT and CDR2 YYREEE (reference sequence). CDR3 in amino acids: CASSLAGRGSVVSYNEQFF. CDR3 DNA: TGTGCCAGCAGCTTGGCGGGAAGAGGGAGTGTGGTTTCCTACAATGAGCAGTTCTTC.

The chain employs TRBV18 and TRBJ1-1, with TRBD1 matching over 7 bases. This CDR3 spans 18 amino acids. In germline, CDR1 is KGHSH, CDR2 LQKENI. V lost 3 bases and J lost 7; bases outside the gene matches: 20. As DNA, the CDR3 is TGTGCCAGCTCACCTTACAGGGGCCCCAGAGTCACCTCAAGTGAAGCTTTCTTT. Residues: CASSPYRGPRVTSSEAFF.

The V and J genes are TRBV2 and TRBJ2-5; 11 bases are a match to TRBD2. The germline V gene encodes CDR1 SNHLY and CDR2 FYNNEI. The ends lost 7 bases at V and 2 bases at J; junction bases unmatched: 9. The length of the CDR3 is 16 residues. CDR3 in DNA: TGTGCCAGCACGGGTCAGGGACTAGCGGCTCAAGAGACCCAGTACTTC. Its translation: CASTGQGLAAQETQYF.